A single sample is the source of the 30 T cell receptor beta chains below, sequenced in a study of CD8+ T cells in alopecia areata (dated by TCRdb to between 2017 and 2018). The library was made by the immunoSEQ multiplex PCR assay. For TCR sequencing, RNA was extracted from every sample and reverse transcribed into cDNA to serve as template. The table comes from immuneACCESS by way of TCRdb, which keeps in-frame sequences with V and J called. Part of the clones is missing from these tables; in studies checked, under half for an unresolved V gene and the rest for unknown reasons. Across this sample there are over 50,000 clones, with approximately 45% seen only once. About 15% of the sample is in the top ten clones. Reading the label with the study, this specimen's time point is: baseline before oral tofacitinib. The sequencing here drew on CD8+ T cells sorted from blood, taken at week 0. The receptors stem from a human donor with alopecia areata.

The rearrangement links TRBV7-2 to TRBJ2-2; weak D call: TRBD2 (6 bases). Germline CDR1 reads SGHTA; CDR2 reads FQGNSA. Between the trimmed V and J ends, which lost 5 bases and 6 bases, there was a span of 13 bases. The CDR3 runs to 14 residues. The CDR3 here is CASSAGLLPGELFF. CDR3 coding DNA: TGTGCCAGCAGCGCGGGACTCCTACCCGGGGAGCTGTTTTTT.

This chain connects TRBV30 to TRBJ2-2; weak D call: TRBD2 (6 bases). Germline CDR1 reads GTSNPN; CDR2 reads SVGIG (reference sequence). Trimming stripped 1 base from V and 2 bases from J, with 8 bases between. CDR3 length: 14 residues. In nucleotides, the CDR3 is TGTGCCTGGAGTGCGGGACTCAACACCGGGGAGCTGTTTTTT. Translating gives CAWSAGLNTGELFF.

The gene calls are TRBV27 and TRBJ1-2; the D gene is possibly TRBD1 (6 bases). V lost 4 bases and J lost 4, with 10 bases in between. The germline CDR1 and CDR2 sequences are MNHEY and SMNVEV (reference sequence). The CDR3 runs 13 residues. The CDR3 protein is CASSSGQSYGYTF. Here the CDR3 DNA reads TGTGCCAGCAGTTCCGGACAGAGCTATGGCTACACCTTC.

V usage is TRBV9 and J usage is TRBJ1-6, with 9 bases that match TRBD1. This CDR3 contains 15 residues. CDR1 and CDR2 (germline): SGDLS, YYNGEE. Unmatched junction bases numbered 7, after V lost 4 bases and J lost 8 bases. The DNA of the CDR3 is TGTGCCAGCAGCCCTCGGGACAGGGCCTATTCACCCCTCCACTTT. The encoded protein is CASSPRDRAYSPLHF.

The genes are TRBV29-1 and TRBJ1-2; D is possibly TRBD1 (5 bases). With 5 bases removed from V and 3 bases from J, the gap between germline ends came to 7 bases. Germline lookup yields CDR1 SQVTM and CDR2 ANQGSEA. The CDR3 sequence is 11 residues long. The CDR3 bases are TGCAGCGTTCCCAGGGACTATGGCTACACCTTC. It translates to CSVPRDYGYTF.

The J gene is TRBJ2-7, the V gene TRBV7-6, with D perhaps assigned TRBD1 or TRBD2 (5 bases each). From germline, CDR1 is SGHVS and CDR2 FNYEAQ. V was shortened by 8 bases and J by 1 base, with 12 bases between the two germline ends. This CDR3 region has 13 residues. CDR3 DNA sequence: TGTGCCAGCGCCGGGACGGATTCCTACGAGCAGTACTTC. Protein sequence: CASAGTDSYEQYF.

The V gene is TRBV5-1, the J gene TRBJ2-7; no clear D. The germline CDR1 and CDR2 sequences are SGHRS and YFSETQ. V was clipped by 2 bases and J by 1 base, with 7 bases between them. The CDR3 runs to 13 residues. The CDR3 protein is CASSFFESYEQYF. The CDR3 region has the DNA TGCGCCAGCAGCTTCTTCGAGTCCTACGAGCAGTACTTC.

The CDR3 sequence is CSAQTGGGGYTF. In DNA, the CDR3 is TGCAGCGCCCAGACAGGGGGCGGTGGCTACACCTTC. J is TRBJ1-2 and V is TRBV29-1, with TRBD1 matching over 10 bases. The CDR3 is 12 amino acids. Trimming removed 7 bases from V and 7 bases from J; junction bases left unmatched: 6. The germline CDR1 and CDR2 sequences are SQVTM and ANQGSEA.

V usage is TRBV4-1 and J usage is TRBJ2-7; unclear D gene. Trimming shortened V by 1 base and J by 6 bases, and 10 bases separated the two germline ends. The CDR3 spans 13 residues. Looked up from germline, CDR1 is MGHRA and CDR2 is YSYEKL. The CDR3 protein is CASSQGKGSEQYF. The CDR3 DNA follows: TGCGCCAGCAGCCAAGGGAAGGGTTCCGAGCAGTACTTC.

This clone was recorded a few times. This chain joins TRBV7-2 and TRBJ2-3, with no clear D. CDR3 length equals 12 residues. Trimming took off 4 bases at V and 4 bases at J, with 6 bases between the two ends. Germline V gives CDR1 SGHTA, CDR2 FQGNSA. The CDR3 sequence is CASSSRSDTQYF. For the CDR3, the DNA is TGTGCCAGCAGCTCGCGTTCAGATACGCAGTATTTT.

The chain links TRBV7-9 to TRBJ2-5; D not resolved. Germline V gene sequence: CDR1 SEHNR, CDR2 FQNEAQ (reference sequence). Trimming pared 3 bases from V and 3 bases from J, leaving 8 bases between. This CDR3 comprises 13 residues. CDR3 protein: CASSFSDKETQYF. CDR3 sequence (DNA): TGTGCCAGCAGCTTTTCTGATAAAGAGACCCAGTACTTC.

The CDR3 protein is CSAPGGAVTDTQYF. In nucleotides, the CDR3 is TGCAGCGCGCCAGGGGGCGCGGTTACAGATACGCAGTATTTT. The chain has TRBV29-1 and TRBJ2-3, with 8 bases matching TRBD1. The CDR3 covers 14 residues. Germline CDR1 SQVTM, CDR2 ANQGSEA. The junction had 9 bases not matched to a gene; V was cut back by 7 bases and J by 3 bases.

This chain joins TRBV27 and TRBJ1-5; 7 bases are shared with TRBD1. J was trimmed by 0 bases and V by 8 bases; bases with no gene match: 7. This CDR3 has 15 amino acids. Germline V CDR1 and CDR2: MNHEY, SMNVEV (reference sequence). Here the CDR3 DNA reads TGTGCCAGCGGTACAGGGGTTTATAGCAATCAGCCCCAGCATTTT. Amino acid sequence: CASGTGVYSNQPQHF.

This clone was picked up a small number of times. The chain carries TRBV28 and TRBJ2-7; 10 positions agree with TRBD1. The CDR3 consists of 16 residues. Germline lookup yields CDR1 MDHEN and CDR2 SYDVKM. Trimming took 2 bases from V and 3 from J; bases not matched to a gene: 7. CDR3 bases: TGTGCCAGCAGTTTAGCCGGGACAGGGGACTTCTACGAGCAGTACTTC. Translating gives CASSLAGTGDFYEQYF.

The gene calls are TRBV30 and TRBJ2-5, with TRBD1 matching 7 bases. Germline values: CDR1 GTSNPN, CDR2 SVGIG (reference sequence). J was trimmed by 7 bases and V by 2 bases; bases with no gene match: 10. This CDR3 has 14 residues. CDR3 loop: CAWSQVTGRATQYF. The CDR3 DNA follows: TGTGCCTGGAGTCAAGTGACAGGGCGAGCGACCCAGTACTTC.

The chain employs TRBV10-3 and TRBJ1-1, with 7 bases that match TRBD1. V trimming: 5 bases; J trimming: 6 bases; junction bases outside the gene matches: 12. The CDR3 extends over 15 amino acids. Germline loops: CDR1 ENHRY, CDR2 SYGVKD. CDR3 residues: CAISMKQGLVPEAFF. CDR3 nucleotides: TGTGCCATCAGTATGAAACAGGGGCTAGTCCCTGAAGCTTTCTTT.

This clone has a handful of counts. The rearrangement links TRBV6-5 to TRBJ1-1; D call uncertain. The CDR3 spans 15 residues. Looked up from germline, CDR1 is MNHEY and CDR2 is SVGAGI. Trimming removed 6 bases at V and 2 bases at J, with 16 bases between. This CDR3 reads CASSRSPGRNTEAFF. CDR3 sequence (DNA): TGTGCCAGCAGCCGATCTCCGGGCAGAAACACTGAAGCTTTCTTT.

About this clone itself: One end of the junction is discordant with germline, which a read error may explain. The chain carries TRBV4-1 and TRBJ2-1; D is ambiguous. CDR3 length: 14 amino acids. Germline CDR1 is MGHRA and CDR2 is YSYEKL. The CDR3 loop is CASSHDSIYNEQFF. Written as DNA, the CDR3 is TGTGCCAGCAGCCATGACTCAATTTACAATGAGCAGTTCTTC.

This clone has only one observation. The chain has TRBV30 and TRBJ2-2; TRBD2 matches 8 bases. The CDR3 extends over 15 amino acids. V was pared by 2 bases and J by 1 base, with 3 bases of the junction left unmatched. Looked up from germline, CDR1 is GTSNPN and CDR2 is SVGIG (reference sequence). The CDR3 reads CAWSLLAVNTGELFF. Here the CDR3 DNA reads TGTGCCTGGAGTTTACTAGCGGTGAACACCGGGGAGCTGTTTTTT.

About this clone: This probably arose from a read error, given a far larger clone one base away. This CDR3 is also generated by other DNA sequences in the sample. This chain connects TRBV5-1 to TRBJ2-7; D perhaps matches TRBD2 (7 bases). This CDR3 contains 12 residues. Germline V gene data show CDR1 as SGHRS and CDR2 as YFSETQ. As DNA, the CDR3 is TGCGCCAGCAGCCCCCGGGGGGCCGAGCAGTACTTT. Its translation is CASSPRGAEQYF.

By share, this clone counts as medium-sized. The rearrangement joins TRBV9 to TRBJ2-2; TRBD2 matches 9 bases. Looked up from germline, CDR1 is SGDLS and CDR2 is YYNGEE. The CDR3 runs to 16 residues. The V and J ends lost 2 bases and 1 base, in that order; junction bases with no gene match: 3. As DNA, the CDR3 is TGTGCCAGCAGCGTGAGACTAGCGGAGAACACCGGGGAGCTGTTTTTT. Translating gives CASSVRLAENTGELFF.

This chain connects TRBV11-2 to TRBJ2-7; either TRBD1 or TRBD2 may fit D (5 bases each). The V and J ends lost 5 bases and 4 bases respectively, with 9 bases between them. The CDR3 contains 12 residues. In germline, CDR1 is SGHAT, CDR2 FQNNGV. CDR3 residues: CASSQGRYEQYF. The CDR3 nucleotides read TGTGCCAGCAGCCAGGGACGTTACGAGCAGTACTTC.

The chain uses TRBV7-9 and TRBJ2-6; D call uncertain. The V end was cut by 1 base, the J end by 4 bases, with 8 bases between. Germline CDR1 and CDR2: SEHNR and FQNEAQ (reference sequence). The CDR3 length is 15 residues. The CDR3 region has the DNA TGTGCCAGCAGCTTAGTACGGCTGGGGGCCAACGTCCTGACTTTC. As protein: CASSLVRLGANVLTF.

V gene TRBV29-1 combines with J gene TRBJ1-2, with unresolved D. In germline, CDR1 is SQVTM, CDR2 ANQGSEA. The CDR3 is made up of 14 amino acids. Trimming shortened V by 7 bases and J by 4 bases, and 19 bases separated the two germline ends. CDR3: CSAYLEDGLYGYTF. The CDR3, as DNA: TGCAGCGCGTACTTGGAGGACGGACTCTATGGCTACACCTTC. Using reference TRBV29-1 and TRBJ1-2 for the parts outside the CDR3, the full variable domain is SAVISQKPSRDICQRGTSLTIQCQVDSQVTMMFWYRQQPGQSLTLIATANQGSEATYESGFVIDKFPISRPNLTFSTLTVSNMSPEDSSIYLCSAYLEDGLYGYTFGSGTRLTVV.

The chain recombines TRBV4-1 with TRBJ1-5; D is unresolved. The CDR3 is made up of 13 amino acids. Germline CDR1 and CDR2: MGHRA and YSYEKL. V lost 1 base and J 6 bases, leaving 7 bases between the germline ends. The CDR3 loop is CASSQVGTQPQHF. In nucleotides, the CDR3 is TGCGCCAGCAGCCAAGTAGGAACTCAGCCCCAGCATTTT.

The chain couples TRBV6-6 to TRBJ2-3, with TRBD2 identical over 8 bases. V shed 6 bases, J shed 2 bases, and the junction held 10 bases outside the gene matches. This CDR3 is built from 16 residues. From germline, CDR1 is MNHNY and CDR2 SVGAGI (reference sequence). For the CDR3, the DNA is TGTGCCAGCAGCCAACTAGCGGCGTCCTACACAGATACGCAGTATTTT. Protein product: CASSQLAASYTDTQYF.

This clone turned up a few times. The chain combines TRBV13 with TRBJ2-1, with 13 bases identical to TRBD2. The germline CDR1 and CDR2 sequences are PRHDT and FYEKMQ (reference sequence). The CDR3 runs to 17 residues. Trimming removed 5 bases from V and 9 bases from J; junction bases left unmatched: 13. The CDR3 region has the DNA TGTGCCAGCAGCGCGGGACTAGCGGGATTTCAGATCGTTGAGCAGTTCTTC. Protein product: CASSAGLAGFQIVEQFF.

Here the CDR3 DNA reads TGTGCCAGCAGTTATAGTAGCGGGAGCTACGAGCAGTACTTC. Its protein is CASSYSSGSYEQYF. The chain couples TRBV6-5 to TRBJ2-7, with 9 bases that match TRBD2. The V and J ends lost 3 bases and 3 bases, in that order; junction bases with no gene match: 3. CDR1 is MNHEY, CDR2 SVGAGI, per germline. The CDR3 covers 14 residues.

This chain links TRBV23-1 with TRBJ1-5; 8 bases are a match to TRBD1. TRBV23-1 is placed among ORFs of uncertain function. The junction had 9 bases not matched to a gene; V was cut back by 3 bases and J by 5 bases. CDR3 length: 16 amino acids. Written as DNA, the CDR3 is TGCGCCAGCAGTCACCAGGACAGGGCGGCCCATCAGCCCCAGCATTTT. Its translation is CASSHQDRAAHQPQHF.

J is TRBJ2-7 and V is TRBV5-1; no reliable D call. Germline V gene data show CDR1 as SGHRS and CDR2 as YFSETQ. CDR3 size: 13 residues. Trimming cost V 3 bases and J 7 bases, with 14 bases left between them. The CDR3 reads CASSSSRWDEQYF. DNA of the CDR3: TGCGCCAGCAGCTCCTCAAGGTGGGATGAGCAGTACTTC.